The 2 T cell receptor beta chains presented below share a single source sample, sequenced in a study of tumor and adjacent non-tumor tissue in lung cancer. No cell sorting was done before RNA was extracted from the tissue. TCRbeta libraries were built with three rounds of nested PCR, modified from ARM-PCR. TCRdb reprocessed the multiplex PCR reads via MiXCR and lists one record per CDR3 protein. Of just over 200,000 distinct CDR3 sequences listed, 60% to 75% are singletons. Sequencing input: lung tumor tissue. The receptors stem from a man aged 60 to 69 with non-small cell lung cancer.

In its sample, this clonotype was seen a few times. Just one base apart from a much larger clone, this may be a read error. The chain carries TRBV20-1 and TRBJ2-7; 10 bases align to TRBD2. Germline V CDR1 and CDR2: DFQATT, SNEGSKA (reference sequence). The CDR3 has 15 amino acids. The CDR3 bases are TGCAGTGTTAGAGATCAGGGACTAGCGACCTACGAGCAGTACTTC. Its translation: CSVRDQGLATYEQYF.

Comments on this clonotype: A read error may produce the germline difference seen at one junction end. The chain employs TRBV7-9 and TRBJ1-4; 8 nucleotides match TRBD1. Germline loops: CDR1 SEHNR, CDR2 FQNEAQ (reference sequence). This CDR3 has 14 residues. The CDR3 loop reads CASILGQGSGKLFF. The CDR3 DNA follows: TGTGCCAGCATCTTAGGACAGGGATCAGGAAAACTGTTTTTT. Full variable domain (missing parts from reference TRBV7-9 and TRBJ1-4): DTGVSQNPRHKITKRGQNVTFRCDPISEHNRLYWYRQTLGQGPEFLTYFQNEAQLEKSRLLSDRFSAERPKGSFSTLEIQRTEQGDSAMYLCASILGQGSGKLFFGSGTQLSVL.